The 3 T cell receptor beta chains below were found in one sample sequenced in a study of T-cell memory formation after mild COVID-19 (dated by TCRdb to the early 2020s). The library was obtained by 5' RACE. The reads were generated on an Illumina NovaSeq 6000. TCRdb applied fastp at Q25 and MiXCR to the public reads, then kept only in-frame beta chains. Every entry covers one CDR3 protein and lists the most common genes and DNA from its rows. The sample table contains some 250,000 distinct CDR3 sequences; only one count was recorded for 9.4% of them. The top ten hold 20% to 25% of the sample. The sequenced material came from PBMCs or a T cell subset sorted from them (not recorded which). The receptors stem from a man between 18 and 29 years old who had mild COVID-19 (a few samples of this study predate the infection). The sample titles of this study are shuffled in the database, so cell type and time point are left out; the donor was told from shared clones.

CDR3: CSARDQAGRVNQPQHF. Written as DNA, the CDR3 is TGCAGTGCTAGAGATCAGGCTGGACGGGTCAATCAGCCCCAGCATTTT. V usage is TRBV20-1 and J usage is TRBJ1-5, with D unresolved. V was pared by 0 bases and J by 3 bases, with 15 bases between. Per germline, CDR1 DFQATT and CDR2 SNEGSKA (reference sequence). The CDR3 contains 16 residues.

The CDR3, as DNA: TGCAGCGTTGAACGGGGGGGTGAGCAGTTCTTC. Its translation is CSVERGGEQFF. The chain combines TRBV29-1 with TRBJ2-1; 8 bases agree with TRBD2. Germline CDR1 and CDR2: SQVTM and ANQGSEA. The CDR3 extends over 11 amino acids. V gave up 2 bases and J gave up 9 bases; unmatched junction bases: 0.

This clonotype was seen a handful of times. This sequence joins TRBV5-1 and TRBJ1-1, with 9 positions matching TRBD1. V shed 2 bases, J shed 4 bases, and the junction held 3 bases outside the gene matches. The V gene's germline CDR1 is SGHRS and CDR2 YFSETQ. This CDR3 is 14 amino acids long. This CDR3 reads CASSLGTGSTEAFF. CDR3 coding DNA: TGCGCCAGCAGCTTAGGGACAGGGAGCACTGAAGCTTTCTTT.